The source of this T cell receptor beta chain is a study of blood T cell repertoires in COVID-19. Study details: T cells, B-cell-depleted T cells, or PBMCs provided the cDNA or gDNA that served as material.

Trimming shortened V by 4 bases and J by 3 bases, and 22 bases separated the two germline ends. This CDR3 comprises 18 residues. From germline, CDR1 is SGHRS and CDR2 YFSETQ. Participants, roughly 18 to 90 years old, spanned under 30 US areas. Symptom resolution, clearance, or two negative PCRs marked donors in Cohort 3 as recovered. Sequenced by immunoSEQ multiplex PCR; TCRdb stores in-frame clones only, minus some. The sample consists of approximately 220,000 clones, roughly 89% of them appearing once. The material sequenced was PBMCs or T cells enriched from blood (not recorded which). The source is a woman between 40 and 55 years old who had recovered from COVID-19. The rearrangement joins TRBV5-1 to TRBJ2-2, with D perhaps TRBD2 (6 bases). CDR3 sequence (DNA): TGCGCCAGCAGCCCTCCCGGGGCCGGTAGCGGTTACACCGGGGAGCTGTTTTTT. This gives the protein CASSPPGAGSGYTGELFF.